The T cell receptor (beta chain) under discussion was sequenced for a study of shared clonotypes between healthy human individuals. Losses at the gene ends were 2 bases for V and 1 base for J; bases not matched to a gene: 11. Germline values: CDR1 SGHTA, CDR2 FQGNSA. CDR3 length: 19 amino acids. For this clone: Its target is unknown.

Assay used: immunoSEQ multiplex PCR; TCRdb lists only in-frame clones, some missing. The sample has 2 million to 3 million clones; more than 80% are singletons. Points from the study as a whole: Estimated richness values were generally larger in naive subsets than in memory subsets. Non-shared clonotypes showed lower generation probabilities than clonotypes common to all four donors.

Source material: naive CD4+ T cells sorted from blood. Subset defined: CD45RA+ positively selected. The sequence was obtained from a man aged 18 to 30 in good health. The chain couples TRBV7-2 to TRBJ2-1, with 10 nucleotides matching TRBD2. CDR3 amino acids: CASSLNLIRTSGSYNEQFF. The CDR3 DNA follows: TGTGCCAGCAGCTTAAATTTGATACGGACTAGCGGATCCTACAATGAGCAGTTCTTC.